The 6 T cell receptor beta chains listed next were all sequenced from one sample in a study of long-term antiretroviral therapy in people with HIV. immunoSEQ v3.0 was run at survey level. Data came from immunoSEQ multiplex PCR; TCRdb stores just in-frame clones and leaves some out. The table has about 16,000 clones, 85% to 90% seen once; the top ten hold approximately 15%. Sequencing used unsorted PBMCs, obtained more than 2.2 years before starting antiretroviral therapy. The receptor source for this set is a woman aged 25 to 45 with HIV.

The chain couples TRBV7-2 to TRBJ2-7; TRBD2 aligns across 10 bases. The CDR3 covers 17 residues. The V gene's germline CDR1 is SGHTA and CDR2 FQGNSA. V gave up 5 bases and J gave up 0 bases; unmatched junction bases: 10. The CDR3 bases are TGTGCCAGCAGCCCCGCGGGACTAGCGCAAAGCTCCTACGAGCAGTACTTC. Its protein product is CASSPAGLAQSSYEQYF.

The chain's CDR3 is CASSADRGGNQPQHF. In DNA, the CDR3 is TGTGCCAGTAGTGCGGACAGGGGTGGTAATCAGCCCCAGCATTTT. V gene TRBV19 combines with J gene TRBJ1-5, with 9 bases that match TRBD1. Germline CDR1 and CDR2: LNHDA and SQIVND (reference sequence). The V and J ends lost 5 bases and 4 bases, in that order; junction bases with no gene match: 6. This CDR3 spans 15 amino acids.

The CDR3 sequence is CASSAFRTGGEQYF. CDR3 DNA sequence: TGTGCCAGCAGCGCATTTCGGACAGGGGGAGAGCAGTACTTC. J is TRBJ2-7 and V is TRBV9; 10 positions match TRBD1. Germline assignment: CDR1 SGDLS and CDR2 YYNGEE. V was clipped by 3 bases and J by 7 bases; unmatched bases: 7. The CDR3 spans 14 residues. The full variable domain, with the rest looked up from reference TRBV9 and TRBJ2-7, is DSGVTQTPKHLITATGQRVTLRCSPRSGDLSVYWYQQSLDQGLQFLIQYYNGEERAKGNILERFSAQQFPDLHSELNLSSLELGDSALYFCASSAFRTGGEQYFGPGTRLTVT.

CDR3 bases: TGTGCCAGCAGCCCCGCGCAGGGAGATGGCTACACCTTC. Translating it yields CASSPAQGDGYTF. V is TRBV7-8 and J is TRBJ1-2; D is possibly TRBD1 (5 bases). Germline assignment: CDR1 SGHVS and CDR2 FQNEAQ. The CDR3 has 13 residues. Trimming shortened V by 5 bases and J by 6 bases, and 13 bases separated the two germline ends.

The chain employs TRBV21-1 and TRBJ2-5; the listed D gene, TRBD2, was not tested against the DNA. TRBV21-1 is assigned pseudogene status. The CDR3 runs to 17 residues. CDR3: CAGPHINREGYQETQYF. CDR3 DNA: TGTGCCGGACCTCACATCAACCGGGAGGGGTACCAAGAGACCCAGTACTTC.

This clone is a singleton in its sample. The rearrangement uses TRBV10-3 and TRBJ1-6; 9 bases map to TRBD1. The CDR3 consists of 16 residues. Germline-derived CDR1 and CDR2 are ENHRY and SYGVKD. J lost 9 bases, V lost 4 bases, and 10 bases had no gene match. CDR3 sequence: CAISVRKQGAGSPLHF. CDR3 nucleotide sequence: TGTGCCATCAGTGTACGAAAACAGGGGGCTGGTTCACCCCTCCACTTT.